A single sample gave rise to the 28 T cell receptor beta chains below, sequenced in a study of shared clonotypes between healthy human individuals (TCRdb year 2020). Libraries came from the immunoSEQ multiplex PCR assay. In its TCRdb copy, this immuneACCESS table keeps in-frame sequences only and misses some clones. Where compared with another copy, unresolved V genes explain less than half of these, and the others have no known cause. For this sample there are 600,000 to 750,000 clones; roughly 87% appear just once. Approximately 35% of the sample lies in the top ten. Source material: memory CD8+ T cells from PBMCs. The sample's cell subset or site label, decoded: CD45RO+ cells pooled with CCR7-negative TemRA cells. The source of these receptors is a man in his late teens or twenties in good health. Some clones in this sample may be carry-over from other donors' samples.

The genes are TRBV4-1 and TRBJ2-2; D unresolved. V was pared by 1 base and J by 5 bases, with 11 bases between. CDR1 is MGHRA, CDR2 YSYEKL, per germline. The CDR3 is 15 residues long. In nucleotides, the CDR3 is TGCGCCAGCAGCCAAGCCGTAGGCGTGACCGGGGAGCTGTTTTTT. Translation: CASSQAVGVTGELFF.

V usage is TRBV11-1 and J usage is TRBJ2-7; D call uncertain. The V end lost 5 bases, the J end lost 3 bases, and 8 bases lay between the germline ends. The CDR3 is made up of 12 amino acids. Germline CDR1 reads SGHAT; CDR2 reads FQDESV (reference sequence). The CDR3 is CASSKGHYEQYF. The DNA of the CDR3 is TGTGCCAGCAGCAAAGGCCACTACGAGCAGTACTTC. Together with reference TRBV11-1 and TRBJ2-7, the CDR3 gives the full variable domain: EAEVAQSPRYKITEKSQAVAFWCDPISGHATLYWYRQILGQGPELLVQFQDESVVDDSQLPKDRFSAERLKGVDSTLKIQPAELGDSAMYLCASSKGHYEQYFGPGTRLTVT.

The chain has TRBV4-1 and TRBJ2-7; no firm D call. Between the trimmed V and J ends, which lost 3 bases and 6 bases, there was a span of 9 bases. The CDR3 extends over 12 amino acids. Germline assignment: CDR1 MGHRA and CDR2 YSYEKL. This chain's CDR3 is CASSHPSGEQYF. In DNA form, the CDR3 reads TGCGCCAGCAGCCATCCATCCGGCGAGCAGTACTTC.

Remarks on this clone: This CDR3 is also generated by other DNA sequences in the sample. V is TRBV9 and J is TRBJ2-1; D is ambiguous. Trimming shortened V by 0 bases and J by 0 bases, and 10 bases separated the two germline ends. Germline V gives CDR1 SGDLS, CDR2 YYNGEE. CDR3 size: 16 residues. This chain's CDR3 is CASSVAGGSSYNEQFF. DNA for the CDR3: TGTGCCAGCAGCGTAGCAGGCGGAAGCTCCTACAATGAGCAGTTCTTC. Full variable domain (remainder filled in from reference TRBV9 and TRBJ2-1): DSGVTQTPKHLITATGQRVTLRCSPRSGDLSVYWYQQSLDQGLQFLIQYYNGEERAKGNILERFSAQQFPDLHSELNLSSLELGDSALYFCASSVAGGSSYNEQFFGPGTRLTVL.

This chain joins TRBV18 and TRBJ2-1; the D gene is possibly TRBD2 (5 bases). V was trimmed by 1 base and J by 2 bases, leaving 18 bases between them. The CDR3 runs 18 residues. The germline gives CDR1 KGHSH, CDR2 LQKENI. The CDR3 loop reads CASSPQTQLSGPYNEQFF. For the CDR3, the DNA is TGTGCCAGCTCACCACAAACGCAGTTGAGCGGCCCCTACAATGAGCAGTTCTTC.

The gene calls are TRBV29-1 and TRBJ1-2; no clear D. The CDR3 runs to 12 residues. Germline V gene sequence: CDR1 SQVTM, CDR2 ANQGSEA. Trimming took off 7 bases at V and 4 bases at J, with 13 bases between the two ends. Here the CDR3 DNA reads TGCAGCGCGTTAGGGAGCGGCTATGGCTACACCTTC. It translates to CSALGSGYGYTF. The whole variable domain, remainder taken from reference TRBV29-1 and TRBJ1-2, is SAVISQKPSRDICQRGTSLTIQCQVDSQVTMMFWYRQQPGQSLTLIATANQGSEATYESGFVIDKFPISRPNLTFSTLTVSNMSPEDSSIYLCSALGSGYGYTFGSGTRLTVV.

The chain carries TRBV10-3 and TRBJ1-2; TRBD1 matches at 7 bases. Germline trimming cut 5 bases from V and 4 bases from J; bases unmatched to any gene: 4. The germline V gene encodes CDR1 ENHRY and CDR2 SYGVKD. This CDR3 is 13 amino acids long. CDR3 in amino acids: CAISLGTAYGYTF. In DNA, the CDR3 is TGTGCCATCAGTTTGGGGACAGCCTATGGCTACACCTTC.

The CDR3 coding sequence is TGCAGCGTTCATAGTAGCTACAATGAGCAGTTCTTC. Amino acid sequence: CSVHSSYNEQFF. The chain employs TRBV29-1 and TRBJ2-1; D remains unclear. The length of the CDR3 is 12 residues. The V end lost 5 bases, the J end lost 3 bases, and 8 bases lay between the germline ends. The germline V gene encodes CDR1 SQVTM and CDR2 ANQGSEA.

V gene TRBV27 combines with J gene TRBJ1-4; no reliable D call. The CDR3 totals 15 residues. V lost 7 bases, J lost 0 bases, and 12 bases lay in between. Germline V gene sequence: CDR1 MNHEY, CDR2 SMNVEV (reference sequence). CDR3 in amino acids: CASTSGITTNEKLFF. The CDR3 DNA follows: TGTGCCAGCACCTCTGGGATTACAACTAATGAAAAACTGTTTTTT.

The rearrangement links TRBV27 to TRBJ2-1, with TRBD2 identical over 10 bases. CDR3 length: 14 residues. Germline V gene lookup returns CDR1 MNHEY and CDR2 SMNVEV (reference sequence). Losses at the gene ends were 8 bases for V and 3 bases for J; bases not matched to a gene: 4. Written as DNA, the CDR3 is TGTGCCAGCGGAAAGCGGGAGGGCTACAATGAGCAGTTCTTC. It encodes CASGKREGYNEQFF.

The rearrangement uses TRBV19 and TRBJ2-3; TRBD2 aligns across 8 bases. Germline CDR1 reads LNHDA; CDR2 reads SQIVND (reference sequence). The CDR3 is 14 residues long. Trimming took 5 bases from V and 7 from J; bases not matched to a gene: 8. The CDR3 spells CASSLLGLANTQYF. In nucleotides, the CDR3 is TGTGCCAGTAGTCTCCTTGGACTAGCCAATACGCAGTATTTT.

This clone was seen just once. CDR3 DNA sequence: TGTGCCAGCAGGACGGGCCATGAGCAGTTCTTC. Amino acid sequence: CASRTGHEQFF. The chain uses TRBV27 and TRBJ2-1; no definite D call. This CDR3 comprises 11 residues. Trimming took 6 bases from V and 8 from J, leaving 8 bases between them. Germline V gene data show CDR1 as MNHEY and CDR2 as SMNVEV (reference sequence).

In its sample, this clone was seen once. This rearrangement joins TRBV28 to TRBJ2-3, with 8 nucleotides matching TRBD2. This CDR3 has 15 residues. Losses at the gene ends were 3 bases for V and 2 bases for J; bases not matched to a gene: 4. Germline V gene sequence: CDR1 MDHEN, CDR2 SYDVKM. The CDR3: CASSFQREFTDTQYF. For the CDR3, the DNA is TGTGCCAGCAGTTTTCAGCGGGAGTTCACAGATACGCAGTATTTT.

The chain carries TRBV5-6 and TRBJ2-3; 7 nucleotides agree with TRBD2. The junction had 7 bases not matched to a gene; V was cut back by 1 base and J by 2 bases. Germline V lookup: CDR1 SGHDT, CDR2 YYEEEE. The CDR3 spans 16 residues. CDR3 loop: CASSLWASGLTDTQYF. In nucleotides, the CDR3 is TGTGCCAGCAGCTTGTGGGCTAGCGGACTCACAGATACGCAGTATTTT.

CDR3 sequence (DNA): TGTGCCAGCAGCCCGCTCAGCGGGAGTTTCCCAGATACGCAGTATTTT. Amino acid sequence: CASSPLSGSFPDTQYF. The V call is TRBV7-8, the J call TRBJ2-3, with 8 nucleotides matching TRBD2. The CDR3 sequence is 16 residues long. Germline CDR1 SGHVS, CDR2 FQNEAQ. V lost 5 bases and J lost 4; bases outside the gene matches: 11.

V and J are TRBV27 and TRBJ1-1, with D unresolved. The CDR3 consists of 12 residues. V was trimmed by 8 bases and J by 4 bases, leaving 11 bases between them. Germline V gives CDR1 MNHEY, CDR2 SMNVEV (reference sequence). The CDR3 nucleotides are TGTGCCAGCGCCCCCCTCGGCACTGAAGCTTTCTTT. Its translation: CASAPLGTEAFF.

The chain is built from TRBV13 and TRBJ1-1; the D gene is possibly TRBD1 (5 bases). The CDR3 extends over 15 amino acids. Trimming shortened V by 4 bases and J by 1 base, and 13 bases separated the two germline ends. CDR1 PRHDT and CDR2 FYEKMQ come from the germline V gene (reference sequence). The CDR3 loop is CASSWGPRGNTEAFF. The CDR3, as DNA: TGTGCCAGCAGCTGGGGCCCCCGGGGGAACACTGAAGCTTTCTTT.

The chain is built from TRBV5-3 and TRBJ1-2; D call uncertain. TRBV5-3 is identified as an open reading frame with a role that is uncertain. V was pared by 9 bases and J by 0 bases, with 12 bases between. CDR3 length equals 13 residues. CDR3 sequence: CAKVGIPNYGYTF. The CDR3 bases are TGTGCCAAGGTCGGAATCCCTAACTATGGCTACACCTTC.

The chain has TRBV21-1 and TRBJ2-1; TRBD2 is taken as the D call from the table, unchecked against the DNA. TRBV21-1 is listed as a pseudogene. The CDR3 loop spans 15 amino acids. For the CDR3, the DNA is TGTGCCAGCAGCAAAGATTTTAGACTAGCTGATGAGCAGTTCTTC. Residues: CASSKDFRLADEQFF.

The rearrangement links TRBV5-4 to TRBJ2-2; D tentatively fits TRBD1 or TRBD2 (6 bases each). Trimming left V 1 base short and J 7 bases short, with 17 bases between. From germline, CDR1 is SGHNT and CDR2 YYREEE (reference sequence). This CDR3 is 16 amino acids long. The CDR3 DNA reads as TGTGCCAGCAGCTTGTATATATCGGGGGCTGACGGGGAGCTGTTTTTT. Protein sequence: CASSLYISGADGELFF.

The genes are TRBV15 and TRBJ2-7; perhaps TRBD1 as D (6 bases). Germline values: CDR1 LNHNV, CDR2 YYDKDF (reference sequence). The CDR3 is 16 amino acids. The V gene lost 4 bases and the J gene lost 1 base, with 17 bases spanning the gap. In DNA, the CDR3 is TGTGCCACCAGCACACCCACCGGGACACATTCCTACGAGCAGTACTTC. It translates to CATSTPTGTHSYEQYF.

This chain connects TRBV6-5 to TRBJ2-7; TRBD2 is a possible D gene (5 bases). The CDR3 spans 14 residues. The V and J ends lost 4 bases and 3 bases respectively, with 13 bases between them. CDR1 MNHEY and CDR2 SVGAGI come from the germline V gene. This chain's CDR3 is CASSSLAGFYEQYF. The CDR3 DNA is TGTGCCAGCAGTTCCCTGGCGGGTTTCTACGAGCAGTACTTC.

This clone was seen only once. The rearrangement joins TRBV11-2 to TRBJ2-7; tentatively, D is TRBD1 or TRBD2 (5 bases each). CDR3 length: 14 amino acids. CDR1 and CDR2 from the germline V gene are SGHAT and FQNNGV. V was trimmed by 4 bases and J by 4 bases, leaving 14 bases between them. The CDR3 region is CASSSPRGRYEQYF. The CDR3, as DNA: TGTGCCAGCAGCTCCCCACGGGGCCGATACGAGCAGTACTTC.

Regarding this clone: The same CDR3 arises from other DNA sequences in this sample as well. CDR3 region: CASSGSNEQFF. CDR3 sequence (DNA): TGTGCCAGCAGCGGTAGCAATGAGCAGTTCTTC. This sequence joins TRBV9 and TRBJ2-1; no firm D call. The CDR3 sequence is 11 residues long. Trimming shortened V by 3 bases and J by 6 bases, and 4 bases separated the two germline ends. Per germline, CDR1 SGDLS and CDR2 YYNGEE.

The rearrangement links TRBV5-6 to TRBJ2-2, with D unresolved. CDR3 length: 15 amino acids. Germline lookup yields CDR1 SGHDT and CDR2 YYEEEE. V lost 4 bases, J lost 3 bases, and 13 bases lay in between. CDR3 amino acids: CASSPRTGYTGELFF. DNA of the CDR3: TGTGCCAGCAGCCCCCGGACCGGATACACCGGGGAGCTGTTTTTT.

The chain couples TRBV4-2 to TRBJ2-7, with D uncertain. CDR3 length: 14 residues. The V end was cut by 1 base, the J end by 2 bases, with 9 bases between. Germline assignment: CDR1 LGHNA and CDR2 YNFKEQ. CDR3 sequence reads: CASSQVGSAYEQYF. Here the CDR3 DNA reads TGTGCCAGCAGCCAAGTCGGGTCCGCCTACGAGCAGTACTTC.

V and J are TRBV29-1 and TRBJ1-1, with D maybe TRBD1 (6 bases). The CDR3 sequence is 15 residues long. CDR1 is SQVTM, CDR2 ANQGSEA, per germline. With 7 bases removed from V and 0 bases from J, the gap between germline ends came to 18 bases. The CDR3 loop is CSGSGTLTLNTEAFF. As DNA, the CDR3 is TGCAGCGGTTCCGGGACACTAACCTTGAACACTGAAGCTTTCTTT.

The chain combines TRBV19 with TRBJ1-5, with D possibly being TRBD1 (6 bases). Trimming pared 7 bases from V and 0 bases from J, leaving 13 bases between. The CDR3 extends over 15 amino acids. The germline gives CDR1 LNHDA, CDR2 SQIVND (reference sequence). CDR3 in amino acids: CASNPTGPSNQPQHF. As DNA, the CDR3 is TGTGCCAGTAACCCAACAGGGCCTAGCAATCAGCCCCAGCATTTT.